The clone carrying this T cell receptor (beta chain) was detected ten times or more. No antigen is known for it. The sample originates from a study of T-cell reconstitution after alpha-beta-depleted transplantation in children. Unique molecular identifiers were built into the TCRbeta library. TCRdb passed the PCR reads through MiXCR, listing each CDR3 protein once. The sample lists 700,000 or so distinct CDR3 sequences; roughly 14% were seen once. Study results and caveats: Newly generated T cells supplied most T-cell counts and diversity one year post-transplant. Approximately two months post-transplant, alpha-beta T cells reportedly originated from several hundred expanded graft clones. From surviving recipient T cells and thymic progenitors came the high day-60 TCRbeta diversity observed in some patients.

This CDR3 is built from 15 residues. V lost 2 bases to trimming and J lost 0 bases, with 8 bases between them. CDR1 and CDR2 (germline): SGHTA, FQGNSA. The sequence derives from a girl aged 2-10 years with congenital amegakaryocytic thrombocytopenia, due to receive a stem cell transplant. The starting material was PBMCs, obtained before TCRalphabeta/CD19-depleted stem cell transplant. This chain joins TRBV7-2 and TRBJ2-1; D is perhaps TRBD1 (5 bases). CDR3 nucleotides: TGTGCCAGCAGCTTACAGGGCCTCTCCTACAATGAGCAGTTCTTC. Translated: CASSLQGLSYNEQFF.